This T cell receptor beta chain was documented in a study of blood T cell repertoires in COVID-19. Turning to the study itself: PBMCs, B-cell-depleted T cells, or T cells were the source of the cDNA or gDNA that made up the material.

V lost 0 bases, J lost 2 bases, and 4 bases lay in between. In germline, CDR1 is MDHEN, CDR2 SYDVKM. The CDR3 has 13 residues. In the original analysis: By means of reference gene primer amplification, nucleated cell counts were estimated. Assay: immunoSEQ multiplex PCR; the TCRdb copy retains only in-frame clones and omits some. The V and J calls and clone size were taken over from that table, and D and trimming were inferred from the DNA. The table has roughly 80,000 clones, approximately 89% seen once; the top ten hold just over 2.5%. Enrollment of patients from Seattle took place during active infection, with longitudinal follow-up.

The sequence came from a man in his fifties or sixties with COVID-19, enrolled during active disease. The rearrangement links TRBV28 to TRBJ2-5; D not certain. The sample was peripheral blood. The CDR3 loop is CASSLWSQETQYF. In nucleotides, the CDR3 is TGTGCCAGCAGTTTATGGAGTCAAGAGACCCAGTACTTC. The whole variable domain, remainder taken from reference TRBV28 and TRBJ2-5, is DVKVTQSSRYLVKRTGEKVFLECVQDMDHENMFWYRQDPGLGLRLIYFSYDVKMKEKGDIPEGYSVSREKKERFSLILESASTNQTSMYLCASSLWSQETQYFGPGTRLLVL.